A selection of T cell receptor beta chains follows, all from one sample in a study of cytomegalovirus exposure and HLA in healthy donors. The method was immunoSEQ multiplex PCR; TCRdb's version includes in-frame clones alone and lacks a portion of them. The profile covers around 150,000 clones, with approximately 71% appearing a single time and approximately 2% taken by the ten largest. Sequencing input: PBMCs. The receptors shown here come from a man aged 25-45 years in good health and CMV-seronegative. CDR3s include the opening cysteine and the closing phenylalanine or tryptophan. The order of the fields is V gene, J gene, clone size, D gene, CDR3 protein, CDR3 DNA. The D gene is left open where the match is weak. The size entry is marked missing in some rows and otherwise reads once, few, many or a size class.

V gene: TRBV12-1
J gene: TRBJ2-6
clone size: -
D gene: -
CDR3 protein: CASSALGQGASGANVLTF
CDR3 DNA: TGTGCCAGCAGCGCGTTAGGACAGGGGGCCTCTGGGGCCAACGTCCTGACTTTC

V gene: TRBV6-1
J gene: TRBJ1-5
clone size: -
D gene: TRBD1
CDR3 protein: CASTRQGSQPQHF
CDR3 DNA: TGTGCCAGCACTAGACAGGGCAGTCAGCCCCAGCATTTT

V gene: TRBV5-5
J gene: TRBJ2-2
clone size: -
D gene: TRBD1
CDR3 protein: CASRPGQGTGELFF
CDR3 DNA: TGTGCCAGCAGACCGGGACAGGGCACCGGGGAGCTGTTTTTT

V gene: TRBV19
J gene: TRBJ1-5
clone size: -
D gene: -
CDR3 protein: CASIPTGRGNQPQHF
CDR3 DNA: TGTGCCAGTATCCCAACAGGGAGGGGCAATCAGCCCCAGCATTTT

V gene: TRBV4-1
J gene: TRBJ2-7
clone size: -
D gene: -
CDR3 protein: CASSPPGGVEQYF
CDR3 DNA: TGCGCCAGCAGCCCCCCCGGAGGGGTCGAGCAGTACTTC

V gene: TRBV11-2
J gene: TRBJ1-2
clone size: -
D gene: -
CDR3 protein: CASSLDRGGYTF
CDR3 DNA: TGTGCCAGCAGCTTAGACCGGGGTGGCTACACCTTC

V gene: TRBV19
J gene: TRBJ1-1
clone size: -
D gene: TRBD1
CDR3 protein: CASRTGTGLTEAFF
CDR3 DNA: TGTGCCAGTAGGACCGGGACAGGTTTAACTGAAGCTTTCTTT

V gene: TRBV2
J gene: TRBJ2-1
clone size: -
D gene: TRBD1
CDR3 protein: CASSPDRVQYNEQFF
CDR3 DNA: TGTGCCAGCAGCCCCGACAGGGTACAGTACAATGAGCAGTTCTTC

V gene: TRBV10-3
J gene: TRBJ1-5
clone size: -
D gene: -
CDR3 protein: CAISGGRYNQPQHF
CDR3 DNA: TGTGCCATCAGTGGCGGGCGATACAATCAGCCCCAGCATTTT

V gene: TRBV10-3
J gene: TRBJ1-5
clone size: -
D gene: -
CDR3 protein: CAISVESNQPQHF
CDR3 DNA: TGTGCCATCAGTGTCGAGAGCAATCAGCCCCAGCATTTT

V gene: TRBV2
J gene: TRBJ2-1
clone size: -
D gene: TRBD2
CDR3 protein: CASRGLAGEPLDEQFF
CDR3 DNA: TGTGCCAGCAGGGGACTAGCGGGAGAGCCTTTGGATGAGCAGTTCTTC

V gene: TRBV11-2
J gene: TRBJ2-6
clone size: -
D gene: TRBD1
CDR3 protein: CASRKAGTGTRRANVLTF
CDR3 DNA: TGTGCCAGCAGGAAGGCCGGGACAGGTACCCGGAGGGCCAACGTCCTGACTTTC

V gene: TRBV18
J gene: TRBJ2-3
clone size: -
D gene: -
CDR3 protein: CASSPGQGTTDTQYF
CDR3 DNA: TGTGCCAGCTCACCGGGGCAGGGGACGACAGATACGCAGTATTTT

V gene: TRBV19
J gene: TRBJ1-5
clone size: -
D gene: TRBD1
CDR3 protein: CASSIGVTGNQPQHF
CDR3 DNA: TGTGCCAGTAGTATAGGGGTGACAGGGAATCAGCCCCAGCATTTT

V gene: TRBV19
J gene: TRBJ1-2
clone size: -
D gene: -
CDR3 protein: CASSIQTGPSYGYTF
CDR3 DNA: TGTGCCAGTAGTATTCAGACAGGACCCTCCTATGGCTACACCTTC

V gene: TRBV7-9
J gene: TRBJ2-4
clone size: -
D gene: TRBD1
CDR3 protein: CASSDTGEKAKNIQYF
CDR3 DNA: TGTGCCAGCAGCGATACAGGGGAGAAAGCCAAAAACATTCAGTACTTC

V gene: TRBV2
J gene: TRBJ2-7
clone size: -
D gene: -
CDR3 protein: CASEDSSEQYF
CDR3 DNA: TGTGCCAGCGAGGATTCAAGCGAGCAGTACTTC

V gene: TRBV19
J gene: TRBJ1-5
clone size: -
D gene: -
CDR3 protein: CASSIAGSGQPQHF
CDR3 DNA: TGTGCCAGTAGTATAGCAGGGTCAGGTCAGCCCCAGCATTTT

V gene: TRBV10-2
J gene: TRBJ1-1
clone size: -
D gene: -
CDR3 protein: CASSDNLNTEAFF
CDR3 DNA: TGCGCCAGCAGTGACAACTTGAACACTGAAGCTTTCTTT

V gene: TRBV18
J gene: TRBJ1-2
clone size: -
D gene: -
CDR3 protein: CASSPDSSGYGYTF
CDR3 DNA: TGTGCCAGCTCACCGGACAGCTCCGGGTATGGCTACACCTTC

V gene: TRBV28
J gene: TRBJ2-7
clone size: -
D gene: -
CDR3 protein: CASTGVSREQYF
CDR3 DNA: TGTGCCAGCACCGGAGTATCTCGGGAGCAGTACTTC

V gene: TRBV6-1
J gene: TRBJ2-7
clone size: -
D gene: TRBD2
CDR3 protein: CASSGGSGNYEQYF
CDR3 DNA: TGTGCCAGCAGTGGAGGGAGCGGGAACTACGAGCAGTACTTC

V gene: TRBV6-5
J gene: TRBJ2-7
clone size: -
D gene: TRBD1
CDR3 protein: CASRGDSSYEQYF
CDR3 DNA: TGTGCCAGCAGGGGGGACAGCTCCTACGAGCAGTACTTC

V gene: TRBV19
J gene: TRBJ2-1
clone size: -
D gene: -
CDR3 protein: CASTATSASSYNEQFF
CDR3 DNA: TGTGCCAGTACCGCTACGAGCGCCAGCTCCTACAATGAGCAGTTCTTC

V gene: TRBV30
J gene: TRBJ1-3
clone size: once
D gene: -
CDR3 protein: CAWSEGLDGNTIYF
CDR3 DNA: TGTGCCTGGAGTGAAGGACTAGATGGAAACACCATATATTTT

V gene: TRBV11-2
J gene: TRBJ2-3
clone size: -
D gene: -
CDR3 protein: CASSLDGNPDTQYF
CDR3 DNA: TGTGCCAGCAGCTTAGACGGGAACCCAGATACGCAGTATTTT

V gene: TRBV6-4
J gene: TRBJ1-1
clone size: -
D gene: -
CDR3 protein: CASRTQGRGTEAFF
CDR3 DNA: TGTGCCAGCAGGACCCAGGGGAGAGGCACTGAAGCTTTCTTT

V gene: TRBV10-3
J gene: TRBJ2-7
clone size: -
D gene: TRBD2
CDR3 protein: CAISESGGDPSYEQYF
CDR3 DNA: TGTGCCATCAGTGAGTCGGGAGGGGATCCCTCCTACGAGCAGTACTTC

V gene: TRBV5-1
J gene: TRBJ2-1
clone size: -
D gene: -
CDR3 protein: CASSLGLLYNEQFF
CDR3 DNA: TGCGCCAGCAGCTTGGGACTCCTTTACAATGAGCAGTTCTTC

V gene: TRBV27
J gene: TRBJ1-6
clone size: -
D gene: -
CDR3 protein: CASSYGGGPNSPLHF
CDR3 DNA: TGTGCCAGCAGTTACGGGGGAGGTCCAAATTCACCCCTCCACTTT

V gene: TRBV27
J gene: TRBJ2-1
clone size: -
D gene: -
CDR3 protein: CASRFQGSHNEQFF
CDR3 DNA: TGTGCCAGCAGATTCCAGGGGTCCCACAATGAGCAGTTCTTC

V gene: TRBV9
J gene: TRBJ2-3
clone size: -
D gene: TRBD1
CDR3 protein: CASSPQGRTDTQYF
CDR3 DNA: TGTGCCAGCAGCCCACAGGGGCGGACAGATACGCAGTATTTT

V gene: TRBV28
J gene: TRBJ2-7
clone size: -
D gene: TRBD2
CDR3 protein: CASSFQGIIGGWTSGRTYEQYF
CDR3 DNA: TGTGCCAGCAGTTTCCAAGGAATCATAGGGGGATGGACTAGCGGGAGAACCTACGAGCAGTACTTC

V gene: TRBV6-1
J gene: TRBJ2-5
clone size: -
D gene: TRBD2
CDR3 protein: CASSDLSGRFETQYF
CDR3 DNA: TGTGCCAGCAGTGACCTTAGCGGGAGGTTTGAGACCCAGTACTTC

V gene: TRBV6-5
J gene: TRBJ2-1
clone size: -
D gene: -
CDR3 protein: CASSKDFNEQFF
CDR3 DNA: TGTGCCAGCAGTAAGGACTTTAATGAGCAGTTCTTC

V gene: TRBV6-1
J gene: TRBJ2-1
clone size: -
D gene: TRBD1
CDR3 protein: CASTWGQGGNEQFF
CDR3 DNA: TGTGCCAGCACCTGGGGACAGGGAGGGAATGAGCAGTTCTTC